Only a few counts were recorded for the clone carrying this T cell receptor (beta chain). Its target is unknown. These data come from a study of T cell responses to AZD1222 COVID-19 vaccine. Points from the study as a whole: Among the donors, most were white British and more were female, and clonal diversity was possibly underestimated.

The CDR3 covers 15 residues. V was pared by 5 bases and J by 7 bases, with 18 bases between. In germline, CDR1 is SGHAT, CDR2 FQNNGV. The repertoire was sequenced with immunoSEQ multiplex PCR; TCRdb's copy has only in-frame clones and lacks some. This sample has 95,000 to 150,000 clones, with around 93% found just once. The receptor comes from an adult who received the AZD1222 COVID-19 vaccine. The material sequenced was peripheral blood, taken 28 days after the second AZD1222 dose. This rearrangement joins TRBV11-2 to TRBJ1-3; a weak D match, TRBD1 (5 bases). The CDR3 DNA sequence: TGTGCCAGCAGCCCAATTCAGGGTCTCCGGAACACCATATATTTT. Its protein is CASSPIQGLRNTIYF.